Listed below are T cell receptor beta chains from one sample, sequenced in a study of Graves' ophthalmopathy and Graves' hyperthyroidism. TCRdb used MiXCR to reprocess the multiplex PCR reads, holding one entry per CDR3 protein. The data show over a million distinct CDR3 sequences, with about 38% seen just once and around 10% held by the top ten. Material: peripheral blood or thyroid tissue (not recorded which). These receptor sequences come from an adult man with Graves' hyperthyroidism. CDR3s include the opening cysteine and the closing phenylalanine or tryptophan. Each record gives: clone size, V gene, D gene, J gene, CDR3 DNA, CDR3 protein. A D gene is named only where the DNA matches it firmly. Not all rows give a size; the values are once, few, many and, for expanded clones, a class.

-	TRBV28	-	TRBJ1-4	TGTGCCAGCAGAATGGGGGGAGCAGTTAATGAAAAACTGTTTTTT	CASRMGGAVNEKLFF
many	TRBV7-9	-	TRBJ2-7	TGTGCCAGCAGCACCGGGACAGAGCAGTACTTC	CASSTGTEQYF
-	TRBV29-1	TRBD1	TRBJ1-2	TGCAGCGTTTACGGACAGGGGTCGAGCTACACCTTC	CSVYGQGSSYTF
-	TRBV20-1	-	TRBJ2-5	TGCAGTGCTCTTATAACCCTGGGACGGGAGACCCAGTACTTC	CSALITLGRETQYF
many	TRBV9	-	TRBJ1-5	TGTGCCAGCAGTAACGGGGGGGGTAGCAATCAGCCCCAGCATTTT	CASSNGGGSNQPQHF
many	TRBV7-9	-	TRBJ1-5	TGTGCCAGCAGCTTGAACCTCGGGCAGCCCCAGCATTTT	CASSLNLGQPQHF
many	TRBV29-1	-	TRBJ1-1	TGCAGCGTTGAGGGGACTGAAGCTTTCTTT	CSVEGTEAFF
few	TRBV6-2/TRBV6-3	-	TRBJ1-5	TGTGCCAGCAGTTTGACATCGAGTTATAGCAATCAGCCCCAGCATTTT	CASSLTSSYSNQPQHF
few	TRBV7-8	-	TRBJ2-2	TGTGCCAGCAGCTCCAGACAGGAAGAAGTGAAGTTAGGGGAGCTGTTTTTT	CASSSRQEEVKLGELFF
-	TRBV5-4	-	TRBJ1-3	TGTGCCAGCAGCTCACAACCTGGAAACACCCTATATTTT	CASSSQPGNTLYF
many	TRBV5-1	-	TRBJ1-1	TGCGCCAGCAGCCCGCAGCGGGGGACCAGGTACACTGAAGCTTTCTTT	CASSPQRGTRYTEAFF
many	TRBV10-3	-	TRBJ1-4	TGTGCCATCAGTGAGGGTGGAGGCCGTAATGAAAAACTGTTTTTT	CAISEGGGRNEKLFF
-	TRBV27	TRBD2	TRBJ2-7	TGTGCCAGCAGTTCTCTAGCGGTTCACTACGAGCAGTACTTC	CASSSLAVHYEQYF
many	TRBV10-3	-	TRBJ2-7	TGTGCCATCAGTGGCACCAGTGCATCCTACGAGCAGTACTTC	CAISGTSASYEQYF
once	TRBV6-5	TRBD1	TRBJ1-1	TGTGCCAGCAGTGACGTGACAGGGGGCGATTGGAACACTGAAGCTTTCTTT	CASSDVTGGDWNTEAFF
many	TRBV20-1	TRBD2	TRBJ2-5	TGCAGTGCACTAGCGCAGGAGACCCAGTACTTC	CSALAQETQYF
-	TRBV6-1	TRBD1	TRBJ1-2	TGTGCCAGCAGTGTCACACAGGGGTATGGCTACACCTTC	CASSVTQGYGYTF